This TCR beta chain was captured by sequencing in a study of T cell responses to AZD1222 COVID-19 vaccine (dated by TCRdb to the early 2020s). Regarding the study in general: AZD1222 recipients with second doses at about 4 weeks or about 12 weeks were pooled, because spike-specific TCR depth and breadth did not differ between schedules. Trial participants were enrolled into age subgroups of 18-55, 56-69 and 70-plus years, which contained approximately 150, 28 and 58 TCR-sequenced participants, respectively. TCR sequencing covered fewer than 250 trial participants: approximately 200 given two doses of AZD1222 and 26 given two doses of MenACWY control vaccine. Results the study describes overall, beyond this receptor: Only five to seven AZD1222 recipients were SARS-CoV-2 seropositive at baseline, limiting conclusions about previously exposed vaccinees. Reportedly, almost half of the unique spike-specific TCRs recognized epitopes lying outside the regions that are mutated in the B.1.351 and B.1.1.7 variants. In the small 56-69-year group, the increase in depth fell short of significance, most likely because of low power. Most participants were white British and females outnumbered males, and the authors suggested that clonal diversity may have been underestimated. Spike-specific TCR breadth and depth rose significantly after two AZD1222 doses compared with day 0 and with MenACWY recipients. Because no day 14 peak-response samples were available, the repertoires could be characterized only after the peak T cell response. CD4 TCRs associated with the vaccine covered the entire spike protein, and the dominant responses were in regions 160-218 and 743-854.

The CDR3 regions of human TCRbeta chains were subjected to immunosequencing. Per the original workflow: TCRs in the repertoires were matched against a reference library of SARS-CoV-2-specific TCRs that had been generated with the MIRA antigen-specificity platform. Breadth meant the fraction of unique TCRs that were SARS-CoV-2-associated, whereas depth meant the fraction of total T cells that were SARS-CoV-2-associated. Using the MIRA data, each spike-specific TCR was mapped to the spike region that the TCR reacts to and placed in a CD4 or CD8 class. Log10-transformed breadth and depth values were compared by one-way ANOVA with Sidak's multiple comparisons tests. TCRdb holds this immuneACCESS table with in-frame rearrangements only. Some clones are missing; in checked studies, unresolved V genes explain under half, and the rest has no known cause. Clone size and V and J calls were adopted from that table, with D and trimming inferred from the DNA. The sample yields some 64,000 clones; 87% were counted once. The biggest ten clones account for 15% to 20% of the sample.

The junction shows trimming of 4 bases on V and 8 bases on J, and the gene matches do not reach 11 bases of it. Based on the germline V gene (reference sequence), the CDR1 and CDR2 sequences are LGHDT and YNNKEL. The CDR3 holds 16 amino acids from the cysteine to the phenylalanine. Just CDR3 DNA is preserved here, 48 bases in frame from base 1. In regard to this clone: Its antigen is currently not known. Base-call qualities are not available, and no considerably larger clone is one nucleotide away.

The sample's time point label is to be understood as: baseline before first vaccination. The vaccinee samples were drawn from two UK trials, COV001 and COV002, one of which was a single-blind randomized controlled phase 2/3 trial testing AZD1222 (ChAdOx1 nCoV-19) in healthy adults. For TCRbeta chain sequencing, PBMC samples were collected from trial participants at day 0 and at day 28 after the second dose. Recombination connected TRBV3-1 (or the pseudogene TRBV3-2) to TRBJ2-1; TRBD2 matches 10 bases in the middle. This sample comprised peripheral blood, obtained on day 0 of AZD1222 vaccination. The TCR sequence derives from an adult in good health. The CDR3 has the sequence CASSPTSAGGPHEQFF. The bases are TGTGCCAGCAGCCCCACTTCAGCGGGGGGGCCCCATGAGCAGTTCTTC.